The 7 T cell receptor beta chains reported below all come from one sample, sequenced in a study of cytomegalovirus exposure and HLA in healthy donors. PCR employed 60 Vbeta and 13 Jbeta primers. Here immunoSEQ multiplex PCR was the method, and the copy in TCRdb shows in-frame clones only, minus some. The sample holds some 190,000 clones; around 83% are singletons and the top ten take under 2%. Source material: PBMCs. These TCRs come from a man aged 35 to 55 in good health and CMV-seropositive.

The chain joins TRBV5-5 to TRBJ2-7; TRBD2 is a possible D gene (7 bases). V was cut by 0 bases and J by 6 bases, with 13 bases left in between. The CDR3 loop spans 14 amino acids. The V gene's germline CDR1 is SGHKS and CDR2 YYEKEE (reference sequence). The CDR3 region is CASSLVGGAPEQYF. The CDR3 DNA is TGTGCCAGCAGCTTGGTTGGGGGGGCGCCCGAGCAGTACTTC.

The chain is built from TRBV6-5 and TRBJ2-7; 9 bases are a match to TRBD2. After removal of 5 bases from V and 3 bases from J, the junction contained 2 bases not matched to a gene. Per germline, CDR1 MNHEY and CDR2 SVGAGI. There are 13 residues in the CDR3. The CDR3 nucleotides are TGTGCCAGCAGTAAGCGGGAGGACTACGAGCAGTACTTC. Its translation: CASSKREDYEQYF.

The gene calls are TRBV30 and TRBJ1-3; 7 nucleotides align to TRBD1. V was pared by 4 bases and J by 1 base, with 10 bases of the junction left unmatched. The CDR3 totals 16 residues. Per germline, CDR1 GTSNPN and CDR2 SVGIG (reference sequence). The CDR3 spells CAWNLFRGSSGNTIYF. The DNA for the CDR3 is TGTGCCTGGAATCTGTTCAGGGGGTCGTCTGGAAACACCATATATTTT.

This chain connects TRBV6-5 to TRBJ2-7, with D perhaps TRBD1 (6 bases). Trimming cost V 3 bases and J 5 bases, with 14 bases left between them. The germline CDR1 and CDR2 sequences are MNHEY and SVGAGI. CDR3 length: 14 amino acids. The CDR3 DNA sequence: TGTGCCAGCAGTTATTTGGGACAAACCCACGAGCAGTACTTC. Its protein is CASSYLGQTHEQYF.

The genes are TRBV18 and TRBJ1-6; D possibly corresponds to TRBD1 (5 bases). V shed 8 bases and J shed 6 bases, with 17 bases lying between them. The germline V gene encodes CDR1 KGHSH and CDR2 LQKENI. CDR3 length equals 15 residues. The CDR3 protein is CASRVQGDSNSPLHF. The CDR3 nucleotides read TGTGCCAGCCGAGTGCAGGGTGATAGTAATTCACCCCTCCACTTT.

The chain links TRBV6-6 to TRBJ2-3; D uncertain. V was trimmed by 2 bases and J by 3 bases, leaving 12 bases between them. The CDR3 contains 15 residues. Per the germline V gene, CDR1 is MNHNY and CDR2 is SVGAGI (reference sequence). CDR3 residues: CASSYTMSRTDTQYF. The CDR3 nucleotides read TGTGCCAGCAGTTACACTATGAGCAGAACAGATACGCAGTATTTT.

The chain has TRBV5-1 and TRBJ1-5; weak D call: TRBD1 (5 bases). The CDR3 sequence is 13 residues long. V lost 1 base and J 8 bases, leaving 10 bases between the germline ends. Germline V gene lookup returns CDR1 SGHRS and CDR2 YFSETQ. The DNA for the CDR3 is TGCGCCAGCAGCTTGAGGGGCGAGGAGCCCCAGCATTTT. Amino acid sequence: CASSLRGEEPQHF.